This entry describes one T cell receptor beta chain. The sample comes from a study of blood T cell repertoires in COVID-19. Study in general: T cells, B-cell-depleted T cells, or PBMCs provided the cDNA or gDNA that served as material.

Germline values: CDR1 SGDLS, CDR2 YYNGEE. This CDR3 comprises 13 residues. Trimming cost V 4 bases and J 2 bases, with 9 bases left between them. Original processing notes: Reference gene primer amplification gave estimated nucleated cell counts. Data came from immunoSEQ multiplex PCR; TCRdb stores just in-frame clones and leaves some out. The DNA gave D and trimming, while V, J and clone size come from that table. The sample records 340,000 or so clones, 70% to 90% being singletons. Adults between roughly 18 and 89 years of age took part from 24 US areas. Sequencing was carried out using PBMCs or T cells enriched from blood (not recorded which). The receptor was isolated from a woman between 40 and 50 years old with acute COVID-19. The rearrangement uses TRBV9 and TRBJ1-2, with a tentative D call TRBD1 (5 bases). CDR3 in amino acids: CASSPAGNYGYTF. In DNA form, the CDR3 reads TGTGCCAGCAGCCCCGCAGGGAACTATGGCTACACCTTC.